A single sample is the source of the 3 T cell receptor beta chains below, sequenced in a study of blood T cell repertoires in COVID-19 (dated by TCRdb to 2018 to 2020). Library preparation employed the immunoSEQ multiplex PCR assay. The clones in this table, taken by TCRdb from immuneACCESS, are in-frame only. Not every clone is retained; where verified, under half of the shortfall comes from an unresolved V gene, and the cause of the rest is unknown. This sample comprises approximately 400,000 clones, under 85% of them detected only once. Of the sample, approximately 4.7% falls within the top ten clones. The specimen was PBMCs or T cells enriched from blood (not recorded which). The receptors were gathered from a woman aged 45-59 years who had recovered from COVID-19.

This clone was seen more than once but under ten times. This chain connects TRBV29-1 to TRBJ2-1, with TRBD1 matching 7 bases. CDR1 is SQVTM, CDR2 ANQGSEA, per germline. The CDR3 covers 15 residues. V lost 2 bases to trimming and J lost 7 bases; unmatched junction nucleotides: 11. The CDR3 coding sequence is TGCAGCGTTGAACCATCACAGGGGTCCGCGAATGAGCAGTTCTTC. This encodes CSVEPSQGSANEQFF.

The V and J genes are TRBV19 and TRBJ1-5; D not resolved. The CDR3 runs 16 residues. Trimming took 1 base from V and 5 from J, leaving 15 bases between them. The germline gives CDR1 LNHDA, CDR2 SQIVND (reference sequence). CDR3 residues: CASSIVGSRRDQPQHF. CDR3 in DNA: TGTGCCAGTAGTATAGTAGGCTCCAGGAGGGATCAGCCCCAGCATTTT.

The chain links TRBV29-1 to TRBJ1-4, with 9 bases lining up with TRBD1. V lost 7 bases, J lost 7 bases, and 7 bases stayed unmatched. The CDR3 consists of 13 residues. Germline lookup yields CDR1 SQVTM and CDR2 ANQGSEA. In DNA form, the CDR3 reads TGCAGCGGTATGACAGGGGGAGGTGAAAAACTGTTTTTT. Translated: CSGMTGGGEKLFF.